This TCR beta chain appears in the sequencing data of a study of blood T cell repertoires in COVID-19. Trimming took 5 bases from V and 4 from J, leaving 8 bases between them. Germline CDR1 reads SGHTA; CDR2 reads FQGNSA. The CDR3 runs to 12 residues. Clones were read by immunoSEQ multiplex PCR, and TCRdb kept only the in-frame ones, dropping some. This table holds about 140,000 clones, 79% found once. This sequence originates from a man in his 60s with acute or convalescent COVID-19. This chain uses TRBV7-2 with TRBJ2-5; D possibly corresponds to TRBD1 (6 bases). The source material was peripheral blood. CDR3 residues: CASSRQAETQYF. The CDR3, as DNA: TGTGCCAGCAGCAGACAGGCAGAGACCCAGTACTTC.